The 26 T cell receptor beta chains listed next were all sequenced from one sample in a study of cytomegalovirus exposure and HLA in healthy donors. Vbeta (60) and Jbeta (13) primers were used in the PCR. The repertoire was sequenced with immunoSEQ multiplex PCR; TCRdb's copy has only in-frame clones and lacks some. The table includes 52,000 or so clones, about four fifths detected once. Sequencing input: PBMCs. Every receptor here comes from a female donor in good health and CMV-seronegative.

This sequence joins TRBV29-1 and TRBJ1-4; D is uncertain. The CDR3 is 15 amino acids. The germline V and J ends were trimmed by 7 bases and 7 bases, with 22 bases remaining between them. CDR1 and CDR2 (germline): SQVTM, ANQGSEA. The CDR3 DNA reads TGCAGCGCTAGGGAACGGGAGGGTGTAGGTGAAAAACTGTTTTTT. This codes for CSAREREGVGEKLFF.

This clone appeared a few times. The rearrangement links TRBV7-2 to TRBJ2-7; D might be TRBD1 (6 bases). Germline V gives CDR1 SGHTA, CDR2 FQGNSA. Trimming stripped 4 bases from V and 4 bases from J, with 14 bases between. The CDR3 sequence is 14 residues long. CDR3 amino acids: CASSSRQELYEQYF. The DNA for the CDR3 is TGTGCCAGCAGCTCTCGACAGGAATTATACGAGCAGTACTTC.

The gene calls are TRBV4-1 and TRBJ2-3, with 8 bases aligning to TRBD2. The CDR3 totals 19 residues. V lost 3 bases, J lost 2 bases, and 16 bases stayed unmatched. Per germline, CDR1 MGHRA and CDR2 YSYEKL. DNA for the CDR3: TGCGCCAGCAGCCAGGCGACGGACCGGGGGGGCCTGAACACAGATACGCAGTATTTT. Translation gives CASSQATDRGGLNTDTQYF.

This chain connects TRBV6-1 to TRBJ2-2; 11 nucleotides match TRBD1. This CDR3 spans 14 amino acids. Germline V CDR1 and CDR2: MNHNS, SASEGT. V lost 6 bases to trimming and J lost 3 bases; unmatched junction nucleotides: 0. As DNA, the CDR3 is TGTGCCAGCAGGGGACAGGGGGACACCGGGGAGCTGTTTTTT. It yields the protein CASRGQGDTGELFF.

The chain joins TRBV19 to TRBJ2-3; TRBD2 is a possible D gene (6 bases). The ends were cut back, 3 bases at V and 2 bases at J, with 15 bases in the middle. The CDR3 is made up of 16 amino acids. Germline V gives CDR1 LNHDA, CDR2 SQIVND (reference sequence). CDR3 nucleotides: TGTGCCAGTAGTATTGGGGGGATCCCCCCCACAGATACGCAGTATTTT. It is translated as CASSIGGIPPTDTQYF. Full variable domain (remainder filled in from reference TRBV19 and TRBJ2-3): DGGITQSPKYLFRKEGQNVTLSCEQNLNHDAMYWYRQDPGQGLRLIYYSQIVNDFQKGDIAEGYSVSREKKESFPLTVTSAQKNPTAFYLCASSIGGIPPTDTQYFGPGTRLTVL.

This clone was detected only a few times. This sequence joins TRBV6-6 and TRBJ1-5; D not resolved. V was trimmed by 7 bases and J by 0 bases, leaving 13 bases between them. This CDR3 comprises 15 residues. The germline V gene has CDR1 MNHNY and CDR2 SVGAGI (reference sequence). CDR3 sequence (DNA): TGTGCCAGCATTTCGAGGAGAGATAGCAATCAGCCCCAGCATTTT. Its protein is CASISRRDSNQPQHF.

The chain employs TRBV15 and TRBJ2-1; 8 positions agree with TRBD2. Trimming took 2 bases from V and 0 from J; bases not matched to a gene: 12. Germline CDR1 and CDR2: LNHNV and YYDKDF (reference sequence). This CDR3 has 19 residues. Here the CDR3 DNA reads TGTGCCACCAGCAGATTAAGCGGGGGCCTCCCGAGCTCCTACAATGAGCAGTTCTTC. This encodes CATSRLSGGLPSSYNEQFF.

The rearrangement uses TRBV6-5 and TRBJ2-5; possible D gene TRBD1, 5 bases. The CDR3 loop spans 16 amino acids. Between the trimmed V and J ends, which lost 2 bases and 4 bases, there was a span of 17 bases. Germline V gene sequence: CDR1 MNHEY, CDR2 SVGAGI. This chain's CDR3 is CASSYQPRGLGETQYF. Written as DNA, the CDR3 is TGTGCCAGCAGTTACCAACCTAGGGGTTTGGGAGAGACCCAGTACTTC.

This clone was counted only a few times. One junction end does not reproduce the germline sequence, and a read error may be involved. For the CDR3, the DNA is TGTTCCAGCAGCCTTCCGGGCCCTGAGGGTAGTTCACCCCTCCACTTT. This sequence encodes CSSSLPGPEGSSPLHF. The J gene is TRBJ1-6, the V gene TRBV7-9; D ambiguous. Germline V CDR1 and CDR2: SEHNR, FQNEAQ (reference sequence). This CDR3 is built from 16 residues.

This rearrangement joins TRBV6-5 to TRBJ2-4, with D maybe TRBD1 (5 bases). CDR3 length: 15 residues. The V gene lost 6 bases and the J gene lost 0 bases, with 12 bases spanning the gap. Germline V gene lookup returns CDR1 MNHEY and CDR2 SVGAGI. For the CDR3, the DNA is TGTGCCAGCAGATCTACAGGATTAGCCAAAAACATTCAGTACTTC. Amino acids: CASRSTGLAKNIQYF.

The chain links TRBV18 to TRBJ1-4; D is undetermined. With 1 base removed from V and 7 bases from J, the gap between germline ends came to 10 bases. The CDR3 extends over 14 amino acids. The germline gives CDR1 KGHSH, CDR2 LQKENI. The CDR3 nucleotides read TGTGCCAGCTCACCACTGGTGAGGTTTGAAAAACTGTTTTTT. Protein product: CASSPLVRFEKLFF.

The chain combines TRBV30 with TRBJ2-7; no reliable D call. V was shortened by 1 base and J by 1 base, with 5 bases between the two germline ends. The germline V gene encodes CDR1 GTSNPN and CDR2 SVGIG (reference sequence). This CDR3 spans 12 amino acids. CDR3: CAWSGGSYEQYF. Here the CDR3 DNA reads TGTGCCTGGAGTGGAGGTTCCTACGAGCAGTACTTC.

V gene TRBV19 combines with J gene TRBJ1-1; the match to TRBD1 covers 8 bases. Looked up from germline, CDR1 is LNHDA and CDR2 is SQIVND (reference sequence). Trimming cost V 6 bases and J 1 base; bases outside gene matches: 7. The CDR3 runs 15 residues. CDR3 protein: CASRLGQAKNTEAFF. CDR3 DNA sequence: TGTGCCAGTAGGTTGGGACAGGCCAAGAACACTGAAGCTTTCTTT.

CDR3 residues: CASSPPQGFRTDTQYF. The CDR3, as DNA: TGTGCCAGCAGTCCTCCACAGGGTTTTCGGACAGATACGCAGTATTTT. The chain is built from TRBV6-6 and TRBJ2-3; a possible D gene is TRBD1 (6 bases). With 5 bases removed from V and 3 bases from J, the gap between germline ends came to 18 bases. The CDR3 covers 16 residues. Germline V gene sequence: CDR1 MNHNY, CDR2 SVGAGI (reference sequence).

As to this clone: Other DNA sequences in this sample translate to the same CDR3. The chain uses TRBV29-1 and TRBJ1-2, with D possibly matching TRBD1 (5 bases). Germline loops: CDR1 SQVTM, CDR2 ANQGSEA. The CDR3 length is 11 residues. Trimming removed 8 bases from V and 3 bases from J, with 10 bases in between. The DNA of the CDR3 is TGCAGCCTTGGGGGGGACTATGGCTACACCTTC. The encoded protein is CSLGGDYGYTF.

The chain has TRBV21-1 and TRBJ1-3; the table's D call of TRBD1 was not tested on the DNA. TRBV21-1 is noted as a pseudogene. The CDR3 has 14 residues. In DNA, the CDR3 is TGTGCCAGCAGCAAGGGGGACAGGGAGGGCACCATATATTTT. Its protein is CASSKGDREGTIYF.

The gene calls are TRBV6-1 and TRBJ2-2, with 8 bases matching TRBD2. Germline CDR1 and CDR2: MNHNS and SASEGT. V gave up 3 bases and J gave up 6 bases; unmatched junction bases: 6. This CDR3 spans 15 amino acids. CDR3 protein: CASSEFRGGPGELFF. CDR3 nucleotide sequence: TGTGCCAGCAGTGAGTTCCGGGGGGGCCCCGGGGAGCTGTTTTTT.

This chain uses TRBV18 with TRBJ1-2, with 8 bases fitting TRBD1. J lost 1 base, V lost 2 bases, and 9 bases had no gene match. The CDR3 totals 17 residues. Germline V gene data show CDR1 as KGHSH and CDR2 as LQKENI. CDR3 in amino acids: CASSPTTTGDLNYGYTF. The DNA for the CDR3 is TGTGCCAGCTCACCAACAACGACAGGGGATCTTAACTATGGCTACACCTTC. The whole variable domain, filled in from reference TRBV18 and TRBJ1-2, reads NAGVMQNPRHLVRRRGQEARLRCSPMKGHSHVYWYRQLPEEGLKFMVYLQKENIIDESGMPKERFSAEFPKEGPSILRIQQVVRGDSAAYFCASSPTTTGDLNYGYTFGSGTRLTVV.

The chain links TRBV5-1 to TRBJ2-1, with 7 bases aligning to TRBD1. V gave up 4 bases and J gave up 0 bases; unmatched junction bases: 4. CDR3 length equals 15 residues. Per germline, CDR1 SGHRS and CDR2 YFSETQ. The CDR3 here is CASSPQGNSYNEQFF. For the CDR3, the DNA is TGCGCCAGCAGCCCACAGGGGAACTCCTACAATGAGCAGTTCTTC. The full variable domain, in which reference TRBV5-1 and TRBJ2-1 provide the parts outside the CDR3, is KAGVTQTPRYLIKTRGQQVTLSCSPISGHRSVSWYQQTPGQGLQFLFEYFSETQRNKGNFPGRFSGRQFSNSRSEMNVSTLELGDSALYLCASSPQGNSYNEQFFGPGTRLTVL.

This chain joins TRBV10-3 and TRBJ1-1; a possible D gene is TRBD1 (6 bases). The CDR3 runs to 14 residues. V lost 6 bases and J 7 bases, leaving 18 bases between the germline ends. Germline V gene sequence: CDR1 ENHRY, CDR2 SYGVKD. The CDR3 DNA reads as TGTGCCATCAGCGGGACAAGGGAAGAGGGTGAAGCTTTCTTT. It is translated as CAISGTREEGEAFF.

The rearrangement links TRBV5-6 to TRBJ2-2; D is uncertain. The CDR3 totals 14 residues. CDR1 SGHDT and CDR2 YYEEEE come from the germline V gene. Trimming removed 5 bases from V and 2 bases from J, with 10 bases in between. The CDR3 is CASRPGSNTGELFF. CDR3 DNA: TGTGCCAGCAGACCAGGCTCTAACACCGGGGAGCTGTTTTTT.

The rearrangement uses TRBV19 and TRBJ1-1, with D unclear. This CDR3 comprises 12 residues. Germline V CDR1 and CDR2: LNHDA, SQIVND (reference sequence). The germline V and J ends were trimmed by 2 bases and 6 bases, with 7 bases remaining between them. CDR3 bases: TGTGCCAGTAGTATACCCGCAGCTGAAGCTTTCTTT. It codes for CASSIPAAEAFF.

This clone showed up just once. V is TRBV5-1 and J is TRBJ2-1; the match to TRBD2 covers 11 bases. Losses at the gene ends were 2 bases for V and 2 bases for J; bases not matched to a gene: 0. Germline assignment: CDR1 SGHRS and CDR2 YFSETQ. CDR3 length: 15 amino acids. This CDR3 reads CASSLLAGAYNEQFF. The CDR3 nucleotides are TGCGCCAGCAGCTTACTAGCGGGGGCCTACAATGAGCAGTTCTTC.

This sequence joins TRBV5-6 and TRBJ2-1, with D possibly being TRBD2 (7 bases). Trimming took 2 bases from V and 6 from J, leaving 12 bases between them. This CDR3 comprises 14 residues. Germline V gene data show CDR1 as SGHDT and CDR2 as YYEEEE. The CDR3 coding sequence is TGTGCCAGCAGCTTAAGGGGGGGCTCCAATGAGCAGTTCTTC. Protein sequence: CASSLRGGSNEQFF.

This rearrangement joins TRBV6-1 to TRBJ2-1; TRBD2 aligns across 9 bases. The CDR3 sequence is 15 residues long. Per the germline V gene, CDR1 is MNHNS and CDR2 is SASEGT. V was clipped by 7 bases and J by 5 bases; unmatched bases: 9. CDR3 DNA sequence: TGTGCCAGCATGCGAGCTAGCGGGGCTAACAATGAGCAGTTCTTC. Its protein product is CASMRASGANNEQFF.

This chain uses TRBV7-9 with TRBJ2-5, with 8 bases that match TRBD2. Germline V gene lookup returns CDR1 SEHNR and CDR2 FQNEAQ (reference sequence). The CDR3 consists of 14 residues. With 4 bases clipped from V and 7 bases from J, the junction kept 8 bases outside the gene matches. The CDR3 region has the DNA TGTGCCAGCAGCTCCCTACTAGCGGCCCGGACCCAGTACTTC. This sequence encodes CASSSLLAARTQYF.